These 5 T cell receptor beta chains came from one sample sequenced in a study of cytomegalovirus exposure and HLA in healthy donors. PCR amplification relied on 60 Vbeta primers (plus 13 Jbeta primers). TCRdb's copy holds only in-frame clones and misses some; the assay was immunoSEQ multiplex PCR. The table shows 150,000 to 200,000 clones, with around 62% occurring only once. The sequenced sample was PBMCs. These receptors were taken from a middle-aged man in good health and CMV-seronegative.

This clone was observed a handful of times. The DNA for the CDR3 is TGTGCCAGTAGTAATACTTTGGGGACTAGCGGGAGATTCGGATGGAATGAGCAGTTCTTC. Its translation is CASSNTLGTSGRFGWNEQFF. The V call is TRBV19, the J call TRBJ2-1; 14 nucleotides agree with TRBD2. The junction had 18 bases not matched to a gene; V was cut back by 4 bases and J by 7 bases. The CDR3 is 20 residues long. The germline CDR1 and CDR2 sequences are LNHDA and SQIVND (reference sequence).

This clone was seen a handful of times. The chain uses TRBV7-8 and TRBJ2-3; 8 bases line up with TRBD2. The CDR3 consists of 15 residues. J lost 7 bases, V lost 3 bases, and 9 bases had no gene match. CDR1 SGHVS and CDR2 FQNEAQ come from the germline V gene. The CDR3: CASSFLLAGRNTQYF. For the CDR3, the DNA is TGTGCCAGCAGCTTTCTCCTAGCGGGTCGGAATACGCAGTATTTT.

The V gene is TRBV5-1, the J gene TRBJ2-5, with D perhaps TRBD2 (6 bases). The V gene's germline CDR1 is SGHRS and CDR2 YFSETQ. Trimming shortened V by 2 bases and J by 4 bases, and 12 bases separated the two germline ends. There are 14 residues in the CDR3. The CDR3 sequence: CASSFAGQGETQYF. The CDR3 DNA follows: TGCGCCAGCAGCTTTGCGGGGCAAGGAGAGACCCAGTACTTC.

This clone was detected once. V and J are TRBV7-2 and TRBJ2-1; no firm D call. The V gene lost 5 bases and the J gene lost 0 bases, with 11 bases spanning the gap. Germline values: CDR1 SGHTA, CDR2 FQGNSA. CDR3 size: 15 residues. This chain's CDR3 is CASSLAWSSYNEQFF. In DNA form, the CDR3 reads TGTGCCAGCAGCCTGGCTTGGAGCTCCTACAATGAGCAGTTCTTC.

V and J are TRBV9 and TRBJ2-1; 10 bases are a match to TRBD2. The CDR3 totals 14 residues. The germline V gene encodes CDR1 SGDLS and CDR2 YYNGEE. After removal of 4 bases from V and 7 bases from J, the junction contained 5 bases not matched to a gene. The DNA for the CDR3 is TGTGCCAGCAGCTTCGGACTAGCGGCGAATGAGCAGTTCTTC. Amino acid sequence: CASSFGLAANEQFF. Drawing the rest from reference TRBV9 and TRBJ2-1, the complete variable domain is DSGVTQTPKHLITATGQRVTLRCSPRSGDLSVYWYQQSLDQGLQFLIQYYNGEERAKGNILERFSAQQFPDLHSELNLSSLELGDSALYFCASSFGLAANEQFFGPGTRLTVL.